This T cell receptor beta chain was found in a study of neoadjuvant nivolumab and ipilimumab in lung cancer. The germline CDR1 and CDR2 sequences are MDHEN and SYDVKM. CDR3 length equals 14 residues. The table came from immunoSEQ multiplex PCR; TCRdb's copy has only in-frame clones and leaves some out. The table includes fewer than 10,000 clones, roughly 83% detected once. On this clone itself: At one end, the junction sequence differs from germline, possibly due to a read error.

Specimen: adjacent normal lung tissue, collected after neoadjuvant nivolumab, alone or with ipilimumab, at or shortly before surgery. The receptor's source is an adult with non-small cell lung cancer. The chain links TRBV28 to TRBJ1-1, with 8 bases fitting TRBD1. CDR3 residues: CASSLDRGSFETFF. CDR3 sequence (DNA): TGTGCCAGCAGTCTAGACAGGGGATCGTTTGAAACTTTCTTT. Full variable domain (remainder filled in from reference TRBV28 and TRBJ1-1): DVKVTQSSRYLVKRTGEKVFLECVQDMDHENMFWYRQDPGLGLRLIYFSYDVKMKEKGDIPEGYSVSREKKERFSLILESASTNQTSMYLCASSLDRGSFETFFGQGTRLTVV.